The next 11 T cell receptor beta chains were all read from a single sample in a study of shared clonotypes between healthy human individuals. Clones were read by immunoSEQ multiplex PCR, and TCRdb kept only the in-frame ones, dropping some. Among around 510,000 clones listed, around 78% were seen once. Specimen: PBMCs. Source of these receptors: a woman aged 40 to 55 in good health. Some clones in this sample may be carry-over from other donors' samples.

Note on this clone: A read error is the likely source, as a far larger clone sits one nucleotide away. V usage is TRBV30 and J usage is TRBJ1-4; D might be TRBD1 (5 bases). V gave up 8 bases and J gave up 4 bases, with 11 bases separating them. Germline V gene data show CDR1 as GTSNPN and CDR2 as SVGIG (reference sequence). This CDR3 comprises 12 residues. CDR3 DNA: TGTGCCCTACAGGAGAATAATGAAAAACTGTTTTTT. Encoded protein: CALQENNEKLFF.

This sequence joins TRBV2 and TRBJ2-2, with D possibly matching TRBD1 (5 bases). V lost 4 bases to trimming and J lost 7 bases, with 16 bases between them. The CDR3 sequence is 15 residues long. CDR1 is SNHLY, CDR2 FYNNEI, per germline. The CDR3 DNA reads as TGTGCCAGCAGTGGAAGCAGTCATAGGGGCGGGGAGCTGTTTTTT. It encodes CASSGSSHRGGELFF. Full variable domain (rest looked up from reference TRBV2 and TRBJ2-2): EPEVTQTPSHQVTQMGQEVILRCVPISNHLYFYWYRQILGQKVEFLVSFYNNEISEKSEIFDDQFSVERPDGSNFTLKIRSTKLEDSAMYFCASSGSSHRGGELFFGEGSRLTVL.

V gene TRBV7-2 combines with J gene TRBJ1-2; D not certain. The germline V gene has CDR1 SGHTA and CDR2 FQGNSA. Trimming pared 1 base from V and 7 bases from J, leaving 16 bases between. The CDR3 sequence is 15 residues long. In nucleotides, the CDR3 is TGTGCCAGCAGCTTAGAGGGTCTCCCCTTCGGTGGCTACACCTTC. Translation: CASSLEGLPFGGYTF. Combining the CDR3 with reference TRBV7-2 and TRBJ1-2 gives the whole variable domain GAGVSQSPSNKVTEKGKDVELRCDPISGHTALYWYRQSLGQGLEFLIYFQGNSAPDKSGLPSDRFSAERTGGSVSTLTIQRTQQEDSAVYLCASSLEGLPFGGYTFGSGTRLTVV.

The genes are TRBV10-1 and TRBJ2-3, with 12 bases identical to TRBD2. With V trimmed by 4 bases and J by 4 bases, 12 bases remained unmatched. The germline V gene has CDR1 WNHNN and CDR2 SYGVQD (reference sequence). CDR3 length: 18 amino acids. This chain's CDR3 is CASSGTSGTAGPADTQYF. CDR3 DNA sequence: TGCGCCAGCAGTGGGACTAGCGGGACCGCCGGTCCCGCAGATACGCAGTATTTT.

This clone was counted many times. The sample carries other DNA sequences with the same CDR3. This chain links TRBV5-1 with TRBJ2-7; D might be TRBD2 (5 bases). Trimming left V 0 bases short and J 2 bases short, with 12 bases between. Germline V lookup: CDR1 SGHRS, CDR2 YFSETQ. The CDR3 extends over 15 amino acids. The CDR3 region has the DNA TGCGCCAGCAGCTTGGGGGCCGGGGAGACCTACGAGCAGTACTTC. Translating it yields CASSLGAGETYEQYF.

CDR3 DNA: TGCGCCAGCAGCATGGGACAGACTAATGAGCAGTTCTTC. Amino acid sequence: CASSMGQTNEQFF. The chain uses TRBV5-1 and TRBJ2-1, with 7 bases that match TRBD1. Germline assignment: CDR1 SGHRS and CDR2 YFSETQ. CDR3 size: 13 residues. The ends lost 4 bases at V and 7 bases at J; junction bases unmatched: 5.

This clone was seen once. The rearrangement links TRBV27 to TRBJ2-1; 7 bases are a match to TRBD2. Trimming removed 4 bases from V and 8 bases from J; junction bases left unmatched: 5. The CDR3 runs to 13 residues. Germline V lookup: CDR1 MNHEY, CDR2 SMNVEV (reference sequence). The CDR3: CASSWRERDEQFF. CDR3 nucleotide sequence: TGTGCCAGCAGTTGGCGGGAGCGCGATGAGCAGTTCTTC.

DNA for the CDR3: TGTGCCAGCAGTGACCGGGACCTAAAACCCTATGGCTACACCTTC. It specifies CASSDRDLKPYGYTF. V usage is TRBV6-4 and J usage is TRBJ1-2; D is possibly TRBD1 (5 bases). The germline V gene has CDR1 MRHNA and CDR2 SNTAGT. The CDR3 loop spans 15 amino acids. V lost 2 bases and J 4 bases, leaving 14 bases between the germline ends.

This sequence joins TRBV18 and TRBJ2-7; 11 bases match TRBD2. This CDR3 region has 14 residues. The germline CDR1 and CDR2 sequences are KGHSH and LQKENI. V dropped 2 bases and J dropped 5; count of bases not matched to a gene: 2. CDR3 in amino acids: CASSPELAGDEQYF. CDR3 bases: TGTGCCAGCTCACCAGAACTAGCGGGAGACGAGCAGTACTTC.

The genes are TRBV19 and TRBJ2-7; D remains ambiguous. Germline V gene sequence: CDR1 LNHDA, CDR2 SQIVND (reference sequence). V lost 1 base, J lost 0 bases, and 13 bases lay in between. The CDR3 runs 16 residues. The chain's CDR3 is CASSIGSALGSYEQYF. CDR3 DNA sequence: TGTGCCAGTAGTATAGGTTCGGCTCTGGGCTCCTACGAGCAGTACTTC.

The J gene is TRBJ2-2, the V gene TRBV27; D remains ambiguous. V gave up 6 bases and J gave up 3 bases, with 5 bases separating them. The CDR3 extends over 12 amino acids. Germline V gene data show CDR1 as MNHEY and CDR2 as SMNVEV (reference sequence). The CDR3 reads CASRSYTGELFF. The CDR3 nucleotides read TGTGCCAGCAGGAGTTACACCGGGGAGCTGTTTTTT.